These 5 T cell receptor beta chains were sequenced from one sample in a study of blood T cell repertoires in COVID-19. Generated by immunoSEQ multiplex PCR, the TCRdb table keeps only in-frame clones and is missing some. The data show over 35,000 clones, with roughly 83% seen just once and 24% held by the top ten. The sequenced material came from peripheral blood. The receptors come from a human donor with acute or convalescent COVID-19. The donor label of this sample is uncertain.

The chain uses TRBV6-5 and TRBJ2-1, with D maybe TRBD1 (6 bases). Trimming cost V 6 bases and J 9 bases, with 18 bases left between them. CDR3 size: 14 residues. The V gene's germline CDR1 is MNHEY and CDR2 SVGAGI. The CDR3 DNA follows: TGTGCCAGCAGGGGGCTGAAGGGGGTAGGTGAGCAGTTCTTC. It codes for CASRGLKGVGEQFF.

The CDR3 is CASSFRGSSETQYF. The CDR3 DNA reads as TGCGCCAGCAGCTTCCGCGGGTCATCGGAGACCCAGTACTTC. The chain combines TRBV5-1 with TRBJ2-5; a possible D gene is TRBD2 (5 bases). There are 14 residues in the CDR3. The V gene's germline CDR1 is SGHRS and CDR2 YFSETQ. Trimming shortened V by 2 bases and J by 5 bases, and 13 bases separated the two germline ends.

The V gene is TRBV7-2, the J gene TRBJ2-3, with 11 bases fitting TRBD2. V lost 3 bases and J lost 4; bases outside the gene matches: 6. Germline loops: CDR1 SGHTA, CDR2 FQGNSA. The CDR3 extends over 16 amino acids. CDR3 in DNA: TGTGCCAGCAGCTTCGTAGCGGGGGGGCGGGCAGATACGCAGTATTTT. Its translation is CASSFVAGGRADTQYF.

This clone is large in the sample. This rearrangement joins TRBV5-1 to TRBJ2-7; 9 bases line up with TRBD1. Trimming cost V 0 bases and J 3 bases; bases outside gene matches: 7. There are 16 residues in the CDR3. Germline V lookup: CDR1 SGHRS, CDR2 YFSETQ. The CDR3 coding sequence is TGCGCCAGCAGCTTGGAACCGGGACAGGGCATCTACGAGCAGTACTTC. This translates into CASSLEPGQGIYEQYF.

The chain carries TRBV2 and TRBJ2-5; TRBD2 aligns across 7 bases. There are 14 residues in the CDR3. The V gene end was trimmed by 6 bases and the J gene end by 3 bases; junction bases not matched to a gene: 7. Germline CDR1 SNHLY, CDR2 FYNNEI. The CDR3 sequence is CASSVGGTEETQYF. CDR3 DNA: TGTGCCAGCAGCGTCGGGGGGACTGAAGAGACCCAGTACTTC.